This TCR beta chain was retrieved from a study of early stage breast cancer tumors. Study-level information: ER+/PR+/HER2- status applied to about 80% of the 16 invasive breast tumors. Study-wide points: Bulk DNA sequencing of unsorted cells missed chain pairing and markers. Commonly generated sequences made up most enriched TCRB sequences shared between patients. Tumor and normal breast were distinguished via blood comparison in about 90% of the 16 patients.

In germline, CDR1 is DFQATT, CDR2 SNEGSKA (reference sequence). The CDR3 covers 11 residues. V was pared by 4 bases and J by 11 bases, with 14 bases between. In the case of this clone: Its antigen is unknown.

Libraries were prepared by immunoSEQ multiplex PCR; TCRdb keeps only in-frame clonotypes and omits some of them. The data hold approximately 33,000 clones, with around 67% observed a single time. The receptor's source is a person aged 40 to 49 with breast cancer. The gene calls are TRBV20-1 and TRBJ1-1, with D possibly being TRBD1 (6 bases). Sequenced material: blood. The CDR3 reads CSAKQGFRAFF. CDR3 DNA sequence: TGCAGTGCTAAACAGGGTTTTAGGGCTTTCTTT.